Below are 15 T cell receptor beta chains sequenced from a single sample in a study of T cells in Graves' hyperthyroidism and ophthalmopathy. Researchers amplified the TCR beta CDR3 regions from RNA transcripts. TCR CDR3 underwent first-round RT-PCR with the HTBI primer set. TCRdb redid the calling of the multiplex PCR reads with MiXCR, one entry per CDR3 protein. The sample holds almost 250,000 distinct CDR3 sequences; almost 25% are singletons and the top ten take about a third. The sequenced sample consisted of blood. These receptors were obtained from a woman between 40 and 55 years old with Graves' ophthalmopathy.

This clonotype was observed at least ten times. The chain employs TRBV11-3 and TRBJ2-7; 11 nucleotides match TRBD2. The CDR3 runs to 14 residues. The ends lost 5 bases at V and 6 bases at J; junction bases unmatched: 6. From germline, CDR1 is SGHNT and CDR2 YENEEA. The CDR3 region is CASSIGTSGAEQYF. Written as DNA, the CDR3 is TGTGCCAGCAGCATAGGGACTAGCGGCGCCGAGCAGTACTTC.

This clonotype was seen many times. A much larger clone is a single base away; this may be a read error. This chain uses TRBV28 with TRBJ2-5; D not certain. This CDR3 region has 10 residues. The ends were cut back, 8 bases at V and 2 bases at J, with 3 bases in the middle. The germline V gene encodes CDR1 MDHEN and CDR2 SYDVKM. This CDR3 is CASEQETQYF. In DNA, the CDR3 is TGTGCCAGCGAACAAGAGACCCAGTACTTC.

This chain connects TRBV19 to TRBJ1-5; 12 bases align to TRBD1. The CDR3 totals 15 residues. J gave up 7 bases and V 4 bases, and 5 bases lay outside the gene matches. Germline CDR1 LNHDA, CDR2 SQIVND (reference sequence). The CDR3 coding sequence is TGTGCCAGTAGTAAGGGACAGGGGGCGCGGCAGCCCCAGCATTTT. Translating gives CASSKGQGARQPQHF.

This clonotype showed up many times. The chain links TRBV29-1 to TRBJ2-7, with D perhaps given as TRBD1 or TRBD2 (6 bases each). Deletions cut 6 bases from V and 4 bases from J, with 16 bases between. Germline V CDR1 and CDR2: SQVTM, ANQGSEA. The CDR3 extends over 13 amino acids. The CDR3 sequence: CSVEGEAPYEQYF. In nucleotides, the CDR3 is TGCAGCGTGGAGGGGGAAGCCCCATACGAGCAGTACTTC.

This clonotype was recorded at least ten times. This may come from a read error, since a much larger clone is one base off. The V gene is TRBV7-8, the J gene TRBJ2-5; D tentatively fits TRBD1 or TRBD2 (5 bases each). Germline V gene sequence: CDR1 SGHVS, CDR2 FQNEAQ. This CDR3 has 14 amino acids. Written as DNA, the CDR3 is TGTGCCAGCAGCAACCCCAGGGACCAAGGGACCCAGTACTTC. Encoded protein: CASSNPRDQGTQYF.

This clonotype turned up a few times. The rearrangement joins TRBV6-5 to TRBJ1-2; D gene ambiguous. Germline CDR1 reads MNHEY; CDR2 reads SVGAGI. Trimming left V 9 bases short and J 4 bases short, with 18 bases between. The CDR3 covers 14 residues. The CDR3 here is CASSTSGFVYGYTF. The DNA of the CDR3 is TGTGCCAGTTCTACGTCCGGGTTCGTCTATGGCTACACCTTC.

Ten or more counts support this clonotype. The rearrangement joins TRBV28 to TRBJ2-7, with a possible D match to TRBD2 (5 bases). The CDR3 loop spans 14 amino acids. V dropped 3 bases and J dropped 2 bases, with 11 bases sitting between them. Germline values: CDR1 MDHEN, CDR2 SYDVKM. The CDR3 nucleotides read TGTGCCAGCAGTTTGGGAGCGCCCACCTACGAGCAGTACTTC. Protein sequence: CASSLGAPTYEQYF.

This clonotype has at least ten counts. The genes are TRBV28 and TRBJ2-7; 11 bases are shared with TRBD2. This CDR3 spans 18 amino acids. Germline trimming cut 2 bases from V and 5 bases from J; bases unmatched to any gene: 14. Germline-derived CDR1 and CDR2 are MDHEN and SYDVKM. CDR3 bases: TGTGCCAGCAGTTTACCCCCCGCCCTTAGCGGGAGGGATAACGAGCAGTACTTC. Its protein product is CASSLPPALSGRDNEQYF.

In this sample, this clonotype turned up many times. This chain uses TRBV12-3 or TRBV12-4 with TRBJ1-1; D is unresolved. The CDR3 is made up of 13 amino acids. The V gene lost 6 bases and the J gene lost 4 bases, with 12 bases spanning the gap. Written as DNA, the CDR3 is TGTGCCAGCAGCGCCCCAGGAGGCACTGAAGCTTTCTTT. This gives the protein CASSAPGGTEAFF.

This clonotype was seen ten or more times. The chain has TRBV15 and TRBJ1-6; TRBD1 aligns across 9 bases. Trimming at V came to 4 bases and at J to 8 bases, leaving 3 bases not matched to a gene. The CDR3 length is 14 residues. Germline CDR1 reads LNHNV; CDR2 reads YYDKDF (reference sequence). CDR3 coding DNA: TGTGCCACCAGCACCGGGGACAGGGATTCACCCCTCCACTTT. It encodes CATSTGDRDSPLHF.

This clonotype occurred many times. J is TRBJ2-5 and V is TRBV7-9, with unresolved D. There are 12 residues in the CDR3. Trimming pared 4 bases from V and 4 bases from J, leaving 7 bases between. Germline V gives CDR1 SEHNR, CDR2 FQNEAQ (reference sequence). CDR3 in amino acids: CASSSPVETQYF. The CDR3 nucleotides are TGTGCCAGCAGCTCCCCCGTAGAGACCCAGTACTTC.

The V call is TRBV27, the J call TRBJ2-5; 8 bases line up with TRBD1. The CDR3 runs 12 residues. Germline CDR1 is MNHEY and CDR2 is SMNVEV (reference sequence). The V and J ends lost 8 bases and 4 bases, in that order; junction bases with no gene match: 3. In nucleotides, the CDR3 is TGTGCCAGCGGACAGGGACGAGAGACCCAGTACTTC. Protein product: CASGQGRETQYF.

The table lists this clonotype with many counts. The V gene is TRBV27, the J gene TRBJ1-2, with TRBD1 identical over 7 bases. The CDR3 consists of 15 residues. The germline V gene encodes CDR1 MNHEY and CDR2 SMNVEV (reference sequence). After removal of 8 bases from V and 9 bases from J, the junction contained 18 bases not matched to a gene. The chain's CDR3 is CASGDDREAKWRYTF. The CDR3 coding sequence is TGTGCCAGCGGAGACGACAGGGAGGCAAAATGGCGCTACACCTTC.

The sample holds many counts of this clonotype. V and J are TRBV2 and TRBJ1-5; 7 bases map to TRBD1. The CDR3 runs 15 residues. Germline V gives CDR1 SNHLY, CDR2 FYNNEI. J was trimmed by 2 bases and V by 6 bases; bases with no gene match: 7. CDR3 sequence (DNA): TGTGCCAGCAGCAGGGGGGGGAGTGGCAATCAGCCCCAGCATTTT. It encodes CASSRGGSGNQPQHF.

The CDR3 spells CSARRQGGNQPQHF. CDR3 DNA: TGCAGTGCTAGGCGGCAGGGGGGCAATCAGCCCCAGCATTTT. The rearrangement joins TRBV20-1 to TRBJ1-5; 7 nucleotides agree with TRBD1. Looked up from germline, CDR1 is DFQATT and CDR2 is SNEGSKA (reference sequence). The CDR3 has 14 residues. Trimming at V came to 3 bases and at J to 2 bases, leaving 4 bases not matched to a gene.